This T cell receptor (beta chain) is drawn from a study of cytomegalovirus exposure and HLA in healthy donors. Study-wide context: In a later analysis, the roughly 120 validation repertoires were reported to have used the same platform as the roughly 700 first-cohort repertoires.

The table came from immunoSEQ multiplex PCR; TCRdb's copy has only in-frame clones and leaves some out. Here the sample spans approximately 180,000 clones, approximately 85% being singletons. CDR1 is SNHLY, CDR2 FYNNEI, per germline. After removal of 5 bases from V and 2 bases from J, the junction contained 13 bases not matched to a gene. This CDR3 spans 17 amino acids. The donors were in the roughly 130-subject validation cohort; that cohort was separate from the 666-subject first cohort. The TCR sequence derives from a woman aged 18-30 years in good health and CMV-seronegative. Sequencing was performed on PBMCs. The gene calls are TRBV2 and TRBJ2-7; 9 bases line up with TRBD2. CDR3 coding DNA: TGTGCCAGCAGTTGGCGGGAGGGAATAGAGGGCCCCTACGAGCAGTACTTC. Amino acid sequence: CASSWREGIEGPYEQYF. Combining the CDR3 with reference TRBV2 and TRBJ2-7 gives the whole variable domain EPEVTQTPSHQVTQMGQEVILRCVPISNHLYFYWYRQILGQKVEFLVSFYNNEISEKSEIFDDQFSVERPDGSNFTLKIRSTKLEDSAMYFCASSWREGIEGPYEQYFGPGTRLTVT.